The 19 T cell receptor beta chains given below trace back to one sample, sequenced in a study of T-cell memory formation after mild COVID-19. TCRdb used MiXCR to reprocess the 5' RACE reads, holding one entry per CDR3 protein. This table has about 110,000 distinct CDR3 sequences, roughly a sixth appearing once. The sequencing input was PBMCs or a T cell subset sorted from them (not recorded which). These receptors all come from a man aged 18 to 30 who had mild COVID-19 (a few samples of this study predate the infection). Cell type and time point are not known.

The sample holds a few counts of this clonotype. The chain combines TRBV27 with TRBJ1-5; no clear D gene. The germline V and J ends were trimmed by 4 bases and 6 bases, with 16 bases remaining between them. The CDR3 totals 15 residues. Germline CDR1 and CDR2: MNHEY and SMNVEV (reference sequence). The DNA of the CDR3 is TGTGCCAGCAGTTCTCACTTCGGACTCGGTCAGCCCCAGCATTTT. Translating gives CASSSHFGLGQPQHF.

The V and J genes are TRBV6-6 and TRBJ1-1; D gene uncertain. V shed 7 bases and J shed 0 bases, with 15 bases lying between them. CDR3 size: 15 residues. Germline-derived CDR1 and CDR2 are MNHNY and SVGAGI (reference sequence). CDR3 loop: CASTPAARMNTEAFF. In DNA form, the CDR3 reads TGTGCCAGCACCCCTGCCGCACGGATGAACACTGAAGCTTTCTTT.

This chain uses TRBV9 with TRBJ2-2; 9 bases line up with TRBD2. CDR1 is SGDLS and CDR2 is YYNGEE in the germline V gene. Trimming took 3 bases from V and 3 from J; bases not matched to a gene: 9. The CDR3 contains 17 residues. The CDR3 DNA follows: TGTGCCAGCAGCGCTTCTCCTAGCGGGACCTACACCGGGGAGCTGTTTTTT. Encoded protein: CASSASPSGTYTGELFF.

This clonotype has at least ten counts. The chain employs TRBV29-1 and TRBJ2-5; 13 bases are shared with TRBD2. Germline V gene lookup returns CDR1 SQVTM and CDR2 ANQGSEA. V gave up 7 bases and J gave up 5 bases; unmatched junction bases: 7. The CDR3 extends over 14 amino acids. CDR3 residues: CSATSTSGGETQYF. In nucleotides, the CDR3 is TGCAGCGCGACCTCGACTAGCGGGGGGGAGACCCAGTACTTC.

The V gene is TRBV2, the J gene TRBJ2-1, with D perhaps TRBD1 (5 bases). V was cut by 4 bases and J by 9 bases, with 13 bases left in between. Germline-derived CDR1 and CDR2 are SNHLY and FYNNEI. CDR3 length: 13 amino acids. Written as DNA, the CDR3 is TGTGCCAGCAGTGCCCTTATGGGGCTTGAGCAGTTCTTC. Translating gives CASSALMGLEQFF.

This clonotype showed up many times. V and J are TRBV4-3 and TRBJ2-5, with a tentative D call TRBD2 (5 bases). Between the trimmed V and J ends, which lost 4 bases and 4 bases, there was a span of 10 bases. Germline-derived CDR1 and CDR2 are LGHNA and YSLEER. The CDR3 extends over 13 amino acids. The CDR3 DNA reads TGCGCCAGCAGCCTACAACTAGGAGAGACCCAGTACTTC. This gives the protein CASSLQLGETQYF.

CDR3 region: CSAPTDNYGYTF. CDR3 coding DNA: TGCAGTGCCCCGACAGACAACTATGGCTACACCTTC. V usage is TRBV20-1 and J usage is TRBJ1-2, with a possible D match to TRBD1 (5 bases). Germline values: CDR1 DFQATT, CDR2 SNEGSKA (reference sequence). The V end was cut by 6 bases, the J end by 2 bases, with 10 bases between. The CDR3 totals 12 residues.

This chain's CDR3 is CASSPQGWQPQHF. The CDR3 DNA sequence: TGTGCCAGCAGTCCACAGGGATGGCAGCCCCAGCATTTT. V gene TRBV28 combines with J gene TRBJ1-5, with TRBD1 as a possible D gene (6 bases). With 5 bases removed from V and 7 bases from J, the gap between germline ends came to 12 bases. This CDR3 is built from 13 residues. Germline V gene lookup returns CDR1 MDHEN and CDR2 SYDVKM.

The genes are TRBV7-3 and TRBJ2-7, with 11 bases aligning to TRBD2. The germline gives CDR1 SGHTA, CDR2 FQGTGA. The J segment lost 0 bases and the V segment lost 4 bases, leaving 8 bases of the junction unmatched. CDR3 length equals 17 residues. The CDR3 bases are TGTGCCAGCAGCTCCCGACTAGCGGGGCGAAGCTCCTACGAGCAGTACTTC. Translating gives CASSSRLAGRSSYEQYF. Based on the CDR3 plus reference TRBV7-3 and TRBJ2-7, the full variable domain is GAGVSQTPSNKVTEKGKYVELRCDPISGHTALYWYRQSLGQGPEFLIYFQGTGAADDSGLPNDRFFAVRPEGSVSTLKIQRTERGDSAVYLCASSSRLAGRSSYEQYFGPGTRLTVT.

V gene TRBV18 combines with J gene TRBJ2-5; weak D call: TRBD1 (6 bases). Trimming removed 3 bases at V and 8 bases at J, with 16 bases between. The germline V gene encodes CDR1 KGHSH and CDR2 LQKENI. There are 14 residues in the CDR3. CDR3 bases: TGTGCCAGCTCACCTAGGGCAGGGGTGACCACCCAGTACTTC. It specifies CASSPRAGVTTQYF. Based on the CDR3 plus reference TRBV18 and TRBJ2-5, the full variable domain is NAGVMQNPRHLVRRRGQEARLRCSPMKGHSHVYWYRQLPEEGLKFMVYLQKENIIDESGMPKERFSAEFPKEGPSILRIQQVVRGDSAAYFCASSPRAGVTTQYFGPGTRLLVL.

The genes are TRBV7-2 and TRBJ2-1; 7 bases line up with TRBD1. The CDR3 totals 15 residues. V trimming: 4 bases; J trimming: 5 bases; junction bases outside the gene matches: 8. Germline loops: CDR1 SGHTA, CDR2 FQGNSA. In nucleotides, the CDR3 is TGTGCCAGCAGCTCGGGACAGAGTATCAACAATGAGCAGTTCTTC. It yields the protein CASSSGQSINNEQFF.

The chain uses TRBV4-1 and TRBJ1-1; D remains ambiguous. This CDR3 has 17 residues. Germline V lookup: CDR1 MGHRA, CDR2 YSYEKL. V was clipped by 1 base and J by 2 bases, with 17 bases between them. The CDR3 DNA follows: TGCGCCAGCAGCCAAGTCCACGGCAGGACTATAAACACTGAAGCTTTCTTT. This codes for CASSQVHGRTINTEAFF.

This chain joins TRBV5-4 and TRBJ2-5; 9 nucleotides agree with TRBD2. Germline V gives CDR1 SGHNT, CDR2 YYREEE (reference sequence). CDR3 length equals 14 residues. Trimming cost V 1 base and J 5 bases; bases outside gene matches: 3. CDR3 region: CASSLSSGEETQYF. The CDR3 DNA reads TGTGCCAGCAGCTTGTCTAGCGGGGAGGAGACCCAGTACTTC. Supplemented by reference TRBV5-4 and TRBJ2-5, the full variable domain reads ETGVTQSPTHLIKTRGQQVTLRCSSQSGHNTVSWYQQALGQGPQFIFQYYREEENGRGNFPPRFSGLQFPNYSSELNVNALELDDSALYLCASSLSSGEETQYFGPGTRLLVL.

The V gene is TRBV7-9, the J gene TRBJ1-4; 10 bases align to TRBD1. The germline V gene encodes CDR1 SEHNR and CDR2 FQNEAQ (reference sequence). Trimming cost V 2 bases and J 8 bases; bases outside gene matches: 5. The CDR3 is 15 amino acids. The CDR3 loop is CASSLPTGGREKLFF. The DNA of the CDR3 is TGTGCCAGCAGCTTACCGACAGGGGGCCGGGAAAAACTGTTTTTT.

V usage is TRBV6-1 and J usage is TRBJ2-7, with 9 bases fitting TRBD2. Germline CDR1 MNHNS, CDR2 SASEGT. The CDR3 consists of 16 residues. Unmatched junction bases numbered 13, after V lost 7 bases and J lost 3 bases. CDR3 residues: CASIIAGDLWDYEQYF. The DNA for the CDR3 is TGTGCCAGCATAATAGCGGGGGATCTCTGGGACTACGAGCAGTACTTC.

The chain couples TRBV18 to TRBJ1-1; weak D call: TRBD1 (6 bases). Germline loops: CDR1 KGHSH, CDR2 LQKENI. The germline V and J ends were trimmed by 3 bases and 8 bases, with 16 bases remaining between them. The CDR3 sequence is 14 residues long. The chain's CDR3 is CASSPRGADEEAFF. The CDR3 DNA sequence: TGTGCCAGCTCACCTCGGGGGGCAGATGAAGAAGCTTTCTTT.

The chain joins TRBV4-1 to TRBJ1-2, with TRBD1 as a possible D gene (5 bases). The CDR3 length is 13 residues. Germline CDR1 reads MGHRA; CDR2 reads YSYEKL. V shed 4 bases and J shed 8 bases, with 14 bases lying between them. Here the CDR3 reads CASSPREGNGYTF. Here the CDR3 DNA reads TGCGCCAGCAGCCCCCGGGAGGGGAACGGCTACACCTTC.

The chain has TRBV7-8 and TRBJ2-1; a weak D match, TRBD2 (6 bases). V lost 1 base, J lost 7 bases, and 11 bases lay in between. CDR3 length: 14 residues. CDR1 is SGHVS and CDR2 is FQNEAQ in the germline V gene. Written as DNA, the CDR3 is TGTGCCAGCAGCTTAGTAGGTGGGGGGAATGAGCAGTTCTTC. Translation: CASSLVGGGNEQFF. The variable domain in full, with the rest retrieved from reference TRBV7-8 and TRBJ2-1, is GAGVSQSPRYKVAKRGQDVALRCDPISGHVSLFWYQQALGQGPEFLTYFQNEAQLDKSGLPSDRFFAERPEGSVSTLKIQRTQQEDSAVYLCASSLVGGGNEQFFGPGTRLTVL.

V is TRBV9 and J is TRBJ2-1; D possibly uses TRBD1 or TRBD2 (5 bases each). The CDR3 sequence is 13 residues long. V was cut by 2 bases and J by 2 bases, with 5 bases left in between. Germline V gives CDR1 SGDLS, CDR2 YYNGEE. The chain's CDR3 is CASSVGPYNEQFF. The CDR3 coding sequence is TGTGCCAGCAGCGTGGGACCCTACAATGAGCAGTTCTTC.